The clone carrying this TCR beta chain has ten or more counts. Unique molecular identifiers were attached to individual cDNA molecules during library preparation. TCRdb re-called the RACE reads with MiXCR, one entry per CDR3 protein. The sample records 30,000 to 40,000 distinct CDR3 sequences, roughly 9.5% being singletons. CDR1 SGHTA and CDR2 FQGNSA come from the germline V gene. J was trimmed by 8 bases and V by 1 base; bases with no gene match: 8. The CDR3 sequence is 15 residues long. The data belong to a study of human T cells and chemical hapten exposure. Study information: Each patient's scalp received weekly diphenylcyclopropenone throughout the roughly 25-week study.

Time point indicated: patch test 3, about 24 weeks after DPC sensitization. Treatment indicated: therapeutic diphenylcyclopropenone sensitization with weekly scalp DPC. Unseparated into fractions, whole blood served as the source from which total RNA was extracted. Source: whole blood, taken in connection with sensitization to the hapten diphenylcyclopropenone (DPC). J is TRBJ2-1 and V is TRBV7-2; 7 nucleotides match TRBD2. The receptor was derived from a man aged 50-60 years with alopecia areata. Some clones in this sample may be carry-over from other donors' samples. The CDR3 region has the DNA TGTGCCAGCAGCTTAGTGGTGGGAGGGGAGCATGAGCAGTTCTTC. Translated, it gives CASSLVVGGEHEQFF. The full variable domain, completed using reference TRBV7-2 and TRBJ2-1, is GAGVSQSPSNKVTEKGKDVELRCDPISGHTALYWYRQSLGQGLEFLIYFQGNSAPDKSGLPSDRFSAERTGGSVSTLTIQRTQQEDSAVYLCASSLVVGGEHEQFFGPGTRLTVL.